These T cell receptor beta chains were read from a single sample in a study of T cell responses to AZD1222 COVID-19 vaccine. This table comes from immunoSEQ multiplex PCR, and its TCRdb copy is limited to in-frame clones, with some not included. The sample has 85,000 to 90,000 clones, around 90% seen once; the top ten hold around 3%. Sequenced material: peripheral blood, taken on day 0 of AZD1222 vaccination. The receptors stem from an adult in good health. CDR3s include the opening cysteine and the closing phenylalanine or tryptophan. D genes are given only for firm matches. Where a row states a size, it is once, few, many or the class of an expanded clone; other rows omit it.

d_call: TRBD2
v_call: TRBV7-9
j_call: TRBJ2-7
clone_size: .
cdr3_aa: CASRRGLAGGPVDEQYF
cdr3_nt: TGTGCCAGCCGGAGGGGACTAGCGGGAGGGCCTGTAGACGAGCAGTACTTC

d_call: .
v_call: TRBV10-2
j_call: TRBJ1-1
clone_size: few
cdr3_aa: CASRRGLEPTEAFF
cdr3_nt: TGCGCCAGCAGACGGGGCTTAGAGCCCACTGAAGCTTTCTTT

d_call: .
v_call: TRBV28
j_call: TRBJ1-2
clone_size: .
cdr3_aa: CASSLRGGRTNYGYTF
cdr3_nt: TGTGCCAGCAGTTTACGGGGGGGCAGAACTAACTATGGCTACACCTTC

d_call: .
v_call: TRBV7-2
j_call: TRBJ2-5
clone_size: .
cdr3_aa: CASSLRGSETQYF
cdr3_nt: TGTGCCAGCAGCTTAAGGGGATCAGAGACCCAGTACTTC

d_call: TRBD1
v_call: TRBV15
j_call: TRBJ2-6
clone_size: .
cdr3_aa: CATGQGVVGANVLTF
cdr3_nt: TGTGCCACGGGACAGGGAGTCGTCGGGGCCAACGTCCTGACTTTC

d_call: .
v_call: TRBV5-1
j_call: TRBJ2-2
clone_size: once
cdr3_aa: CASSLGANTGELFF
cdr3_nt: TGCGCCAGCTCCCTCGGGGCGAACACCGGGGAGCTGTTTTTT

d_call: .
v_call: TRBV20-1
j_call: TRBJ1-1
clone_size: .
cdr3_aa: CSASWDMNTEAFF
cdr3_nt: TGCAGTGCTAGTTGGGACATGAACACTGAAGCTTTCTTT

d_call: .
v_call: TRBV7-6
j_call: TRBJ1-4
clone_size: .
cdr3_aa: CASSLGRGNNEKLFF
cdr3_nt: TGTGCCAGCAGCTTAGGACGTGGAAACAATGAAAAACTGTTTTTT

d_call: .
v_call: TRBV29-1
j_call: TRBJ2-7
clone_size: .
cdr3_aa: CSVEEPTTRSYEQYF
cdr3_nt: TGCAGCGTTGAAGAGCCAACGACTAGGTCCTACGAGCAGTACTTC

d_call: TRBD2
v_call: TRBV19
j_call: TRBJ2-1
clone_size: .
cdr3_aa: CASSSGRFGSYNEQFF
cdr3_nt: TGTGCCAGTAGCAGCGGGAGATTTGGCTCCTACAATGAGCAGTTCTTC

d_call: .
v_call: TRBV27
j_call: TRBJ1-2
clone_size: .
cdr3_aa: CASSLSDRPNYGYTF
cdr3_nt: TGTGCCAGCAGTTTATCGGACAGACCTAACTATGGCTACACCTTC

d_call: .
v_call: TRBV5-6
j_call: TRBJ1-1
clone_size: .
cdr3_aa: CASSLRQTNTEAFF
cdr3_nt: TGTGCCAGCAGCTTGAGGCAGACGAACACTGAAGCTTTCTTT

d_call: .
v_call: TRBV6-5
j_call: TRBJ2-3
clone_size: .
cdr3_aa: CASSPGVSTDTQYF
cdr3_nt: TGTGCCAGCAGTCCGGGGGTTAGCACAGATACGCAGTATTTT

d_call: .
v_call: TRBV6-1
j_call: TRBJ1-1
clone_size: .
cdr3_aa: CASSEWTNTEAFF
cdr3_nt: TGTGCCAGCAGTGAATGGACGAACACTGAAGCTTTCTTT

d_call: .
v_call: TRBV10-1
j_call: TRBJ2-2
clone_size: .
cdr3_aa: CASSAGTSGGELFF
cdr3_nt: TGCGCCAGCAGTGCCGGGACATCGGGCGGGGAGCTGTTTTTT

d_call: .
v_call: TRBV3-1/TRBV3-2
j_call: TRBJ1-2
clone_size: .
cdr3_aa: CASSLDLVLGAPYGYTF
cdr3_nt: TGTGCCAGCAGTCTCGATCTTGTTCTGGGGGCACCTTATGGCTACACCTTC

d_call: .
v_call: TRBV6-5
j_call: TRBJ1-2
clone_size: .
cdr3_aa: CASWTSGPGYTF
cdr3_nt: TGTGCCAGCTGGACCAGCGGCCCGGGCTACACCTTC

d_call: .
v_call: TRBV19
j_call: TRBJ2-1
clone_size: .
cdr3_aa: CASSPAGYNEQFF
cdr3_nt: TGTGCCAGTAGTCCGGCGGGCTACAATGAGCAGTTCTTC

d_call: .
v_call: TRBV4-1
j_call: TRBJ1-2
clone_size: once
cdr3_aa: CASSQNLRGGDGYTF
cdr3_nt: TGCGCCAGCAGCCAGAACCTCAGGGGAGGTGATGGCTACACCTTC

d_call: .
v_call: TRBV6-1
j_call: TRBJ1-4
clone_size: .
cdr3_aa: CASSELYEKLFF
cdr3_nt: TGTGCCAGCAGTGAACTTTATGAAAAACTGTTTTTT

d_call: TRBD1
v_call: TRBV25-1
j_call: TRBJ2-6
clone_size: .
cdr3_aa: CASSAPGQGWSGANVLTF
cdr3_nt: TGTGCCAGCAGTGCCCCGGGACAGGGGTGGTCTGGGGCCAACGTCCTGACTTTC

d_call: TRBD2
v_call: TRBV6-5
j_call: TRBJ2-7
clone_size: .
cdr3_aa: CASSMGLAGVGEQYF
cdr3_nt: TGTGCCAGCAGCATGGGACTAGCGGGGGTCGGCGAGCAGTACTTC

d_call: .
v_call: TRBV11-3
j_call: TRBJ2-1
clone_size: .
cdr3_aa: CASSPMSGLDEQFF
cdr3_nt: TGTGCCAGCAGCCCCATGTCGGGGTTGGATGAGCAGTTCTTC

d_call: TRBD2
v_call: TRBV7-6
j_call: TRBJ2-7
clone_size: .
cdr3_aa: CASSQSSGLSSYEQYF
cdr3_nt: TGTGCCAGCAGCCAGTCTAGCGGGCTTAGCTCCTACGAGCAGTACTTC

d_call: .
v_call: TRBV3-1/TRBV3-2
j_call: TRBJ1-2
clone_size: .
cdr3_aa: CASSPFPGLTNYGYTF
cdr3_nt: TGTGCCAGCAGCCCTTTCCCAGGCCTTACCAACTATGGCTACACCTTC

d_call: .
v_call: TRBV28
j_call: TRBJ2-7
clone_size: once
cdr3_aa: CASTSSWGFSYEQYF
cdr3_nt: TGTGCCAGCACCTCATCCTGGGGATTCTCCTACGAGCAGTACTTC

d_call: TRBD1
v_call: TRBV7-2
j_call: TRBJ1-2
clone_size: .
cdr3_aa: CASSRTGTGYGYTF
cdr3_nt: TGTGCCAGCAGCCGGACAGGGACGGGCTATGGCTACACCTTC

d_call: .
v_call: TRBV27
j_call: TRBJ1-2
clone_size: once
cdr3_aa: CASSFAPEYGYTF
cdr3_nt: TGTGCCAGCAGTTTCGCCCCGGAGTATGGCTACACCTTC

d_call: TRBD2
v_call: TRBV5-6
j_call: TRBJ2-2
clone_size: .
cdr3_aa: CASSLGTSGTLSGELFF
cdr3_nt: TGTGCCAGCAGCTTGGGAACTAGCGGGACCCTTAGCGGGGAGCTGTTTTTT

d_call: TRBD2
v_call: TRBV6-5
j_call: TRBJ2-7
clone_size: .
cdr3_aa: CASSYGAGETYEQYF
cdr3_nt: TGTGCCAGCAGTTACGGAGCGGGAGAAACCTACGAGCAGTACTTC

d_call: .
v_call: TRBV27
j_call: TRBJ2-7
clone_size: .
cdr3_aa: CASSLRGNPPYEQYF
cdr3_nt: TGTGCCAGCAGTTTAAGGGGAAATCCTCCCTACGAGCAGTACTTC

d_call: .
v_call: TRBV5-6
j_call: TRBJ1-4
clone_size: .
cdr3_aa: CASSLGGSEKLFF
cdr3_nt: TGTGCCAGCAGCTTGGGAGGTAGTGAAAAACTGTTTTTT

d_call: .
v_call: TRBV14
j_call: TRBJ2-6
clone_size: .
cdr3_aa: CASSVGGYSGANVLTF
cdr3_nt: TGTGCCAGCAGCGTGGGGGGATACTCTGGGGCCAACGTCCTGACTTTC

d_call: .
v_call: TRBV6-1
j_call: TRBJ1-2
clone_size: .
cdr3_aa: CASSEAQDYGYTF
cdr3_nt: TGTGCCAGCAGTGAAGCACAGGATTATGGCTACACCTTC

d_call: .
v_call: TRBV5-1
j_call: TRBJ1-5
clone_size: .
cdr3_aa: CASSPQGGNNQPQHF
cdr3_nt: TGCGCCAGCAGCCCTCAGGGAGGTAACAATCAGCCCCAGCATTTT

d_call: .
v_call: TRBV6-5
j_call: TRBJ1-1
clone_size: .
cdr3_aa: CASSFGTHSAEAFF
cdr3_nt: TGTGCCAGCAGTTTCGGGACCCATAGCGCTGAAGCTTTCTTT

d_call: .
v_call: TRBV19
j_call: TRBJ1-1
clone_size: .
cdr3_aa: CASSIRGVNTEAFF
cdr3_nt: TGTGCCAGTAGTATAAGGGGAGTGAACACTGAAGCTTTCTTT

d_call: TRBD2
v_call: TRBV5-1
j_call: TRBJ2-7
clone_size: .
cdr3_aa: CASSPLSLAGFGEQYF
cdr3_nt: TGCGCCAGCAGCCCTCTAAGCCTAGCGGGATTCGGTGAGCAGTACTTC

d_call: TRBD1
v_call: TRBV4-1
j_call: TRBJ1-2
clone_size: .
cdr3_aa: CASSQDRGARYGYTF
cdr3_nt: TGCGCCAGCAGCCAGGACAGGGGGGCAAGGTATGGCTACACCTTC

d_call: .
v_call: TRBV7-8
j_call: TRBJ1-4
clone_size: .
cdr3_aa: CASSGAVLGEKLFF
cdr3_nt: TGTGCCAGCAGCGGAGCAGTCTTGGGTGAAAAACTGTTTTTT

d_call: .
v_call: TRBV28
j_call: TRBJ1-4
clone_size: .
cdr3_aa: CASSSAPGRSPEKLFF
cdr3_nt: TGTGCCAGCAGTTCAGCCCCGGGACGTTCGCCTGAAAAACTGTTTTTT

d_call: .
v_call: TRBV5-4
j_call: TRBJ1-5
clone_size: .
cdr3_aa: CASSKGGGDSNQPQHF
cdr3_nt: TGTGCCAGCAGCAAAGGGGGGGGCGATAGCAATCAGCCCCAGCATTTT

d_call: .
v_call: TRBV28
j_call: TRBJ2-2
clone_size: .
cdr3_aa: CASSALGTVSRELFF
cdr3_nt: TGTGCCAGCAGTGCCCTCGGAACAGTTAGTCGGGAGCTGTTTTTT

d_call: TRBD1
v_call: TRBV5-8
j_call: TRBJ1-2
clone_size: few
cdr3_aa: CASRPGRGRLNGYTF
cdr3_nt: TGTGCCAGCAGACCCGGTAGGGGGCGGCTAAATGGCTACACCTTC

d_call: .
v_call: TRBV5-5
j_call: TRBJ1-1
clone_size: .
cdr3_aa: CASSLVGQVNTEAFF
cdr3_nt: TGTGCCAGCAGCTTGGTCGGACAAGTGAACACTGAAGCTTTCTTT

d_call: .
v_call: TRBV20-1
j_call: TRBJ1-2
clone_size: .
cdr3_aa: CSARSGSGYTF
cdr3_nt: TGCAGTGCTAGGTCGGGTTCTGGCTACACCTTC

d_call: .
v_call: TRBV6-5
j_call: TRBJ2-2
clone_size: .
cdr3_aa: CASTASANTGELFF
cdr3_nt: TGTGCCAGCACCGCTAGCGCTAACACCGGGGAGCTGTTTTTT

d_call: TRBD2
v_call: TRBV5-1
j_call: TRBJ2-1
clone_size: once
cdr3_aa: CASSLATSGGHTGQFF
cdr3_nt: TGCGCCAGCAGCTTGGCGACTAGCGGGGGCCACACGGGGCAGTTCTTC